One sample yielded the 20 T cell receptor beta chains listed below, sequenced in a study of blood T cell repertoires in COVID-19. Profiling relied on immunoSEQ multiplex PCR, and the TCRdb table lists in-frame clones only, not all of them. Among 250,000 to 300,000 clones listed, more than 85% were seen once. The specimen was peripheral blood. The receptors stem from an older woman with COVID-19, enrolled during active disease.

In DNA form, the CDR3 reads TGTGCCAGTAGTATAACGCACAGGGCCTCCTACGAGCAGTACTTC. It specifies CASSITHRASYEQYF. The chain employs TRBV19 and TRBJ2-7; a weak D match, TRBD1 (6 bases). Germline V gives CDR1 LNHDA, CDR2 SQIVND (reference sequence). This CDR3 has 15 residues. Trimming took 2 bases from V and 0 from J, leaving 11 bases between them.

The chain employs TRBV19 and TRBJ1-5, with D possibly matching TRBD1 (6 bases). Deletions cut 4 bases from V and 7 bases from J, with 17 bases between. This CDR3 spans 15 amino acids. Germline values: CDR1 LNHDA, CDR2 SQIVND (reference sequence). In DNA form, the CDR3 reads TGTGCCAGTAGTAAAGAACAGGGTAGACGCCAGCCCCAGCATTTT. It is translated as CASSKEQGRRQPQHF.

The rearrangement uses TRBV6-1 and TRBJ1-5; the D gene is possibly TRBD1 (5 bases). V lost 4 bases and J 15 bases, leaving 28 bases between the germline ends. This CDR3 contains 16 residues. CDR1 and CDR2 from the germline V gene are MNHNS and SASEGT. The DNA for the CDR3 is TGTGCCAGCAGTGGAGGTCGGATAGTTCAGGGCATCCCGCTGCATTTT. Protein: CASSGGRIVQGIPLHF.

This chain joins TRBV19 and TRBJ2-7; perhaps TRBD2 as D (6 bases). Trimming left V 5 bases short and J 1 base short, with 9 bases between. Germline CDR1 LNHDA, CDR2 SQIVND (reference sequence). The CDR3 spans 13 residues. This CDR3 is CASSGGASYEQYF. CDR3 in DNA: TGTGCCAGTAGTGGCGGGGCTTCCTACGAGCAGTACTTC.

This clone was observed a single time. V is TRBV7-2 and J is TRBJ2-2; TRBD1 might be the D (5 bases). V was cut by 6 bases and J by 5 bases, with 19 bases left in between. The germline gives CDR1 SGHTA, CDR2 FQGNSA. This CDR3 has 16 residues. The CDR3 DNA sequence: TGTGCCAGCAGACCTATGGGGCCGGGTGGGACCGGGGAGCTGTTTTTT. Translation: CASRPMGPGGTGELFF.

V gene TRBV7-8 combines with J gene TRBJ1-5; no firm D call. The CDR3 has 14 amino acids. The germline V gene has CDR1 SGHVS and CDR2 FQNEAQ. The V end lost 4 bases, the J end lost 2 bases, and 9 bases lay between the germline ends. The CDR3 protein is CASSSGNRNQPQHF. For the CDR3, the DNA is TGTGCCAGCAGCTCCGGGAATCGCAATCAGCCCCAGCATTTT.

V and J are TRBV5-1 and TRBJ2-1; possible D gene TRBD1, 5 bases. The CDR3 loop spans 14 amino acids. The germline V and J ends were trimmed by 4 bases and 10 bases, with 18 bases remaining between them. Germline CDR1 and CDR2: SGHRS and YFSETQ. CDR3 nucleotides: TGCGCCAGCAGCCCAGAAAGGGGCTGGAGCGAGCAGTTCTTC. Amino acid sequence: CASSPERGWSEQFF.

The chain has TRBV30 and TRBJ2-1, with 9 bases matching TRBD1. Unmatched junction bases numbered 8, after V lost 3 bases and J lost 2 bases. The V gene's germline CDR1 is GTSNPN and CDR2 SVGIG (reference sequence). The CDR3 covers 16 residues. In DNA, the CDR3 is TGTGCCTGGAGATATTTTGGACAGGGGACCTACAATGAGCAGTTCTTC. Protein sequence: CAWRYFGQGTYNEQFF.

The chain couples TRBV7-9 to TRBJ1-5; weak D call: TRBD1 (5 bases). In germline, CDR1 is SEHNR, CDR2 FQNEAQ (reference sequence). The CDR3 is made up of 13 amino acids. V gave up 11 bases and J gave up 0 bases, with 11 bases separating them. The CDR3, as DNA: TGTGCCGCCGGGGGGGGTAGCAATCAGCCCCAGCATTTT. It yields the protein CAAGGGSNQPQHF.

The chain is built from TRBV6-5 and TRBJ2-7; the D gene is possibly TRBD2 (6 bases). The CDR3 is 15 amino acids. V was shortened by 4 bases and J by 2 bases, with 15 bases between the two germline ends. The germline V gene encodes CDR1 MNHEY and CDR2 SVGAGI. The CDR3 coding sequence is TGTGCCAGCAGTTTTCGAACGGAGGGACCCTACGAGCAGTACTTC. It yields the protein CASSFRTEGPYEQYF.

The chain's CDR3 is CASSLGRSGEKLFF. CDR3 sequence (DNA): TGTGCCAGCAGCTTGGGCCGGAGTGGTGAAAAACTGTTTTTT. The chain combines TRBV5-8 with TRBJ1-4; unclear D gene. The CDR3 is made up of 14 amino acids. Germline V gene lookup returns CDR1 SGHTS and CDR2 YDEGEE. V gave up 0 bases and J gave up 7 bases, with 10 bases separating them. The whole variable domain, filled in from reference TRBV5-8 and TRBJ1-4, reads EAGVTQSPTHLIKTRGQQATLRCSPISGHTSVYWYQQALGLGLQFLLWYDEGEERNRGNFPPRFSGRQFPNYSSELNVNALELEDSALYLCASSLGRSGEKLFFGSGTQLSVL.

The V and J genes are TRBV12-3 or TRBV12-4 and TRBJ2-7, with D possibly being TRBD2 (5 bases). The CDR3 consists of 11 residues. V was shortened by 6 bases and J by 7 bases, with 10 bases between the two germline ends. The CDR3: CASSLRGEQYF. For the CDR3, the DNA is TGTGCCAGCAGCCTTCGGGGAGAGCAGTACTTC.

The V gene is TRBV5-1, the J gene TRBJ2-1; maybe TRBD2 (6 bases). Germline V gene sequence: CDR1 SGHRS, CDR2 YFSETQ. With 2 bases removed from V and 9 bases from J, the gap between germline ends came to 15 bases. This CDR3 has 14 amino acids. The CDR3 is CASSFSVVGGEQFF. DNA of the CDR3: TGCGCCAGCAGCTTCTCCGTGGTGGGAGGTGAGCAGTTCTTC.

The J gene is TRBJ2-6, the V gene TRBV19; 8 positions agree with TRBD2. The CDR3 is 16 residues long. The trim removed 4 bases at V and 0 bases at J, leaving 2 bases unmatched. Germline CDR1 LNHDA, CDR2 SQIVND (reference sequence). The CDR3 region is CASSTSGLSGANVLTF. DNA for the CDR3: TGTGCCAGTAGTACTAGCGGGCTCTCTGGGGCCAACGTCCTGACTTTC.

V is TRBV3-1 (or the pseudogene TRBV3-2) and J is TRBJ2-7, with D possibly matching TRBD2 (5 bases). Trimming pared 0 bases from V and 1 base from J, leaving 10 bases between. This CDR3 is 15 amino acids long. CDR1 and CDR2 (germline): LGHDT, YNNKEL (reference sequence). The CDR3 DNA reads TGTGCCAGCAGCCAAGATTGGAGGTATTCCTACGAGCAGTACTTC. Its translation is CASSQDWRYSYEQYF.

V is TRBV28 and J is TRBJ1-4; 9 bases align to TRBD1. Trimming cost V 6 bases and J 7 bases; bases outside gene matches: 6. CDR3 length equals 14 residues. From germline, CDR1 is MDHEN and CDR2 SYDVKM. The CDR3 loop is CASRPQGAGEKLFF. DNA of the CDR3: TGTGCCAGCAGGCCACAGGGGGCCGGTGAAAAACTGTTTTTT.

This clone was observed a few times. This chain connects TRBV6-6 to TRBJ2-3; a possible D gene is TRBD2 (6 bases). This CDR3 region has 16 residues. The V gene's germline CDR1 is MNHNY and CDR2 SVGAGI (reference sequence). V was cut by 6 bases and J by 1 base, with 17 bases left in between. CDR3 nucleotide sequence: TGTGCCAGCAGCACGTTCGGGCGGGAAGGCACAGATACGCAGTATTTT. It encodes CASSTFGREGTDTQYF.

This chain connects TRBV7-2 to TRBJ1-2, with 9 bases that match TRBD1. The germline V gene encodes CDR1 SGHTA and CDR2 FQGNSA. The CDR3 covers 14 residues. The J segment lost 7 bases and the V segment lost 7 bases, leaving 10 bases of the junction unmatched. CDR3 protein: CASIKQGARGGYTF. The CDR3 region has the DNA TGTGCCAGCATCAAACAGGGGGCTAGAGGTGGCTACACCTTC.

This clone was recorded a few times. CDR3 loop: CASSQAMDRGLYEQYF. The CDR3 DNA sequence: TGCGCCAGCAGCCAAGCTATGGACAGGGGGCTCTACGAGCAGTACTTC. V and J are TRBV4-1 and TRBJ2-7, with 11 bases matching TRBD1. Germline V gene lookup returns CDR1 MGHRA and CDR2 YSYEKL. The CDR3 is 16 amino acids. With V trimmed by 1 base and J by 3 bases, 5 bases remained unmatched.

The chain combines TRBV11-2 with TRBJ1-2, with 9 bases identical to TRBD1. The V and J ends lost 0 bases and 12 bases, in that order; junction bases with no gene match: 8. Germline CDR1 reads SGHAT; CDR2 reads FQNNGV. This CDR3 is built from 14 residues. DNA of the CDR3: TGTGCCAGCAGCTTAGAGGGGACAGGGATTGCGCACACCTTC. Translating gives CASSLEGTGIAHTF.